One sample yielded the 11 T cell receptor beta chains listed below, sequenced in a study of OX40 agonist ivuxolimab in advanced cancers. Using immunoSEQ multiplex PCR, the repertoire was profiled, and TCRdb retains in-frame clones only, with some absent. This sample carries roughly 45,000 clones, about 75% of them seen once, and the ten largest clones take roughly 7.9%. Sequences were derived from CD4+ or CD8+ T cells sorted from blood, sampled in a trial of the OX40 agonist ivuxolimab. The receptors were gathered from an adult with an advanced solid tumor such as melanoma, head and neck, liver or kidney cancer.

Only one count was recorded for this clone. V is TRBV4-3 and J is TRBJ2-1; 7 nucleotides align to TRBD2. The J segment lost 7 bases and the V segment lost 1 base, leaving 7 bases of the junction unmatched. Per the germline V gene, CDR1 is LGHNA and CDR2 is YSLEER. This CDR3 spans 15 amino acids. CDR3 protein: CASSQATLATNEQFF. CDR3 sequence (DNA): TGCGCCAGCAGCCAAGCTACACTAGCGACAAATGAGCAGTTCTTC.

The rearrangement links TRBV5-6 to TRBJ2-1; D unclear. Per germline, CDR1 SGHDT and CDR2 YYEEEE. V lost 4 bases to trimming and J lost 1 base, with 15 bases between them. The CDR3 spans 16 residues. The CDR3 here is CASSRPVGRSYNEQFF. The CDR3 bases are TGTGCCAGCAGCAGACCAGTTGGTCGGTCCTACAATGAGCAGTTCTTC.

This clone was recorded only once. The CDR3 DNA reads as TGCGCCAGCAGCCCTCTCGCTGGACACTTTAGCTCCTACGAGCAGTACTTC. Protein product: CASSPLAGHFSSYEQYF. The chain links TRBV4-1 to TRBJ2-7, with D maybe TRBD1 (5 bases). Germline lookup yields CDR1 MGHRA and CDR2 YSYEKL. Trimming took off 4 bases at V and 0 bases at J, with 19 bases between the two ends. The CDR3 loop spans 17 amino acids.

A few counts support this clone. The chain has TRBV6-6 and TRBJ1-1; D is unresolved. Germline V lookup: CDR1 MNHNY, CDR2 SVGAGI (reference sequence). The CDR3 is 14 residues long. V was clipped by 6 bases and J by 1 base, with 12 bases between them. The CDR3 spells CASREKSWNTEAFF. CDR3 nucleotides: TGTGCCAGCAGAGAGAAAAGCTGGAACACTGAAGCTTTCTTT.

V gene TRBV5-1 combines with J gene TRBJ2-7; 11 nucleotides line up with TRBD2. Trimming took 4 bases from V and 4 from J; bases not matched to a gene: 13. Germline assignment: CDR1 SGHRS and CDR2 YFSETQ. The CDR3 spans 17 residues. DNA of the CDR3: TGCGCCAGCAGCCCAACACCCATCCGGACTAGCGGGTACGAGCAGTACTTC. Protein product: CASSPTPIRTSGYEQYF.

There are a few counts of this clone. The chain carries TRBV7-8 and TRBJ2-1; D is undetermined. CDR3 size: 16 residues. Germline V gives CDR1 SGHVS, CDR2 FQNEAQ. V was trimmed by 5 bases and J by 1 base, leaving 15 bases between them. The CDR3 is CASSPDFTRSYNEQFF. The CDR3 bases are TGTGCCAGCAGCCCCGATTTCACCCGATCCTACAATGAGCAGTTCTTC. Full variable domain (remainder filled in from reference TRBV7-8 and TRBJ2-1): GAGVSQSPRYKVAKRGQDVALRCDPISGHVSLFWYQQALGQGPEFLTYFQNEAQLDKSGLPSDRFFAERPEGSVSTLKIQRTQQEDSAVYLCASSPDFTRSYNEQFFGPGTRLTVL.

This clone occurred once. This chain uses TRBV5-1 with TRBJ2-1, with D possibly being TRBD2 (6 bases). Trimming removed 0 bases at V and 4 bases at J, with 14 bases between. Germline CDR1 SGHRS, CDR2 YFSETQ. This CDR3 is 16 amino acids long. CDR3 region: CASSLEGSGVYNEQFF. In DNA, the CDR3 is TGCGCCAGCAGCTTGGAGGGTAGCGGTGTTTACAATGAGCAGTTCTTC.

CDR3 bases: TGTGCCAGTAGTGCTAGTACAGGGGGCGGCGGAAACACCATATATTTT. Its translation is CASSASTGGGGNTIYF. This rearrangement joins TRBV19 to TRBJ1-3; the match to TRBD1 covers 9 bases. Germline V gene data show CDR1 as LNHDA and CDR2 as SQIVND (reference sequence). The CDR3 has 16 residues. With V trimmed by 5 bases and J by 4 bases, 9 bases remained unmatched. Full variable domain (rest looked up from reference TRBV19 and TRBJ1-3): DGGITQSPKYLFRKEGQNVTLSCEQNLNHDAMYWYRQDPGQGLRLIYYSQIVNDFQKGDIAEGYSVSREKKESFPLTVTSAQKNPTAFYLCASSASTGGGGNTIYFGEGSWLTVV.

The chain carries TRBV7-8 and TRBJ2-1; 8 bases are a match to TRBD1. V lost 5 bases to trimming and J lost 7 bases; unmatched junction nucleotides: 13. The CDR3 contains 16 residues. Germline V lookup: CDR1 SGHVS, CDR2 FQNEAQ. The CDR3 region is CASSPGVRGTGNEQFF. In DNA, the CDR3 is TGTGCCAGCAGCCCGGGGGTCAGGGGGACAGGTAATGAGCAGTTCTTC.

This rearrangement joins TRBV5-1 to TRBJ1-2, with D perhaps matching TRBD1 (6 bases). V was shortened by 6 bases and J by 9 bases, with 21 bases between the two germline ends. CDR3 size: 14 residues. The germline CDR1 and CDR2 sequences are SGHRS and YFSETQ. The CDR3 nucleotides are TGCGCCAGCAAATCAAGTTTCGGGCAGGGGAGCTACACCTTC. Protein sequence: CASKSSFGQGSYTF.

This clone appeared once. The chain's CDR3 is CASSFGRAQETQYF. The CDR3 DNA reads TGTGCCAGCAGCTTCGGGCGGGCCCAAGAGACCCAGTACTTC. The chain carries TRBV7-2 and TRBJ2-5; D is perhaps TRBD2 (5 bases). V was cut by 3 bases and J by 1 base, with 9 bases left in between. CDR3 length: 14 residues. Germline V gives CDR1 SGHTA, CDR2 FQGNSA. The variable domain in full, completed from reference TRBV7-2 and TRBJ2-5, reads GAGVSQSPSNKVTEKGKDVELRCDPISGHTALYWYRQSLGQGLEFLIYFQGNSAPDKSGLPSDRFSAERTGGSVSTLTIQRTQQEDSAVYLCASSFGRAQETQYFGPGTRLLVL.